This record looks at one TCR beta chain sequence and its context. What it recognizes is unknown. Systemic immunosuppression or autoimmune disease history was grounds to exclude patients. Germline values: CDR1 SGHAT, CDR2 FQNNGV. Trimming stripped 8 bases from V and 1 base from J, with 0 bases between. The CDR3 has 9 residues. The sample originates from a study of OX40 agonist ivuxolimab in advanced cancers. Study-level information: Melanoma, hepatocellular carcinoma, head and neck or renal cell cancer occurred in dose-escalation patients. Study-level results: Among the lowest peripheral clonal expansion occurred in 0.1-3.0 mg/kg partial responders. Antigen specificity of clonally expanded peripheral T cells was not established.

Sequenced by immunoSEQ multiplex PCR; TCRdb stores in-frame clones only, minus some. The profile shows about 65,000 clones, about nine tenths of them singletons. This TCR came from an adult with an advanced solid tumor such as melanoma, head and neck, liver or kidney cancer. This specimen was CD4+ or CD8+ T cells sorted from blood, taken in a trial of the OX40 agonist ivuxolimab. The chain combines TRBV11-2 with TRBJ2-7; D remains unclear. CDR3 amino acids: CASSYEQYF. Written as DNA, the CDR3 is TGTGCCAGCTCCTACGAGCAGTACTTC.